This T cell receptor beta chain was obtained from a study of T-cell memory formation after mild COVID-19. Regarding the study as a whole: Cross-reactive memory seemingly joined, as some responding clones were found in pre-infection memory.

CDR1 MNHEY and CDR2 SVGAGI come from the germline V gene. V lost 6 bases to trimming and J lost 6 bases; unmatched junction nucleotides: 9. The CDR3 length is 15 residues. A remark on this clonotype: As yet, its antigen is unknown.

TCRdb reprocessed the 5' RACE reads via MiXCR and lists one record per CDR3 protein. The sample holds around 190,000 distinct CDR3 sequences, under 20% seen once. Material for sequencing was PBMCs or a T cell subset sorted from them (not recorded which). The chain carries TRBV6-5 and TRBJ2-2, with 8 nucleotides matching TRBD1. This receptor was obtained from a young man who had mild COVID-19 (a few samples of this study predate the infection). Cell type and time point are not known. CDR3 in amino acids: CASRRTGPVSGELFF. CDR3 bases: TGTGCCAGCAGGCGGACAGGGCCAGTATCCGGGGAGCTGTTTTTT.